The sequence of this T cell receptor (beta chain) was determined in a study of blood T cell repertoires in COVID-19. In its sample, this clone was seen once. Libraries were prepared by immunoSEQ multiplex PCR; TCRdb keeps only in-frame clonotypes and omits some of them. Of 40,000 to 50,000 clones in the sample, about nine tenths were seen once. V lost 0 bases, J lost 0 bases, and 11 bases lay in between. Germline CDR1 reads SQVTM; CDR2 reads ANQGSEA. This CDR3 has 15 amino acids. The genes are TRBV29-1 and TRBJ1-2; D unclear. The clonotype originates from a man aged 70-80 years with active COVID-19. Input material: peripheral blood. CDR3 loop: CSVEDLPGSNYGYTF. CDR3 nucleotides: TGCAGCGTTGAAGATCTTCCAGGTTCTAACTATGGCTACACCTTC.